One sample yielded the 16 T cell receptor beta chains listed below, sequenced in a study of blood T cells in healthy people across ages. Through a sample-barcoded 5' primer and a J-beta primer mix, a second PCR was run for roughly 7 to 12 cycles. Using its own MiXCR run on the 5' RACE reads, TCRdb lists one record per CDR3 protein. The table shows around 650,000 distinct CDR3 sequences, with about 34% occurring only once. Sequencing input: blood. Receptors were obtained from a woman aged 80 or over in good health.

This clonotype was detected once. This CDR3 is CASSLWGDRECGYTF. DNA for the CDR3: TGTGCCAGCAGCTTATGGGGAGACAGGGAATGTGGCTACACCTTC. The chain recombines TRBV7-9 with TRBJ1-2; TRBD1 agrees at 7 bases. The V gene's germline CDR1 is SEHNR and CDR2 FQNEAQ (reference sequence). The CDR3 totals 15 residues. Losses at the gene ends were 2 bases for V and 7 bases for J; bases not matched to a gene: 10.

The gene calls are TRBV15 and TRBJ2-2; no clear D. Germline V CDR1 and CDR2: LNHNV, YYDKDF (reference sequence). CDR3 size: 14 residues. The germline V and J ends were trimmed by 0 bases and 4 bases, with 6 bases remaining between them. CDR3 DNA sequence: TGTGCCACCAGCAGAGATCGAGGCACCGGGGAGCTGTTTTTT. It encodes CATSRDRGTGELFF.

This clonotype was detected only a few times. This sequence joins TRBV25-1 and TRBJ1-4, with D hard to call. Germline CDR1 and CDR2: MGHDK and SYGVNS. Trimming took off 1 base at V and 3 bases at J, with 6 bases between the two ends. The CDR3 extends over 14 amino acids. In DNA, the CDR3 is TGTGCCAGCAGTGAATCTGGGGCTAATGAAAAACTGTTTTTT. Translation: CASSESGANEKLFF.

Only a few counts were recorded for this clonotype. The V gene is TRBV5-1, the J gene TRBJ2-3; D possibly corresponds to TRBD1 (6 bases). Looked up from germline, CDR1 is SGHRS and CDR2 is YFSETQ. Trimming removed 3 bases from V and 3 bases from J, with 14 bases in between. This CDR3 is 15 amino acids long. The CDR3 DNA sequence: TGCGCCAGCAGCTGGACGGGGCAGGGGACAGATACGCAGTATTTT. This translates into CASSWTGQGTDTQYF.

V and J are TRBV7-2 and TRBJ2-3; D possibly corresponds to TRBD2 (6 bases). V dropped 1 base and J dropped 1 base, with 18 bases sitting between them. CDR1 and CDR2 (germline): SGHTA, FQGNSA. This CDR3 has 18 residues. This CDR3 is CASSLVPLGRPGTDTQYF. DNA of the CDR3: TGTGCCAGCAGCTTAGTCCCGTTAGGGAGGCCCGGCACAGATACGCAGTATTTT. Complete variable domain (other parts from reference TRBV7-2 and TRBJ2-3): GAGVSQSPSNKVTEKGKDVELRCDPISGHTALYWYRQSLGQGLEFLIYFQGNSAPDKSGLPSDRFSAERTGGSVSTLTIQRTQQEDSAVYLCASSLVPLGRPGTDTQYFGPGTRLTVL.

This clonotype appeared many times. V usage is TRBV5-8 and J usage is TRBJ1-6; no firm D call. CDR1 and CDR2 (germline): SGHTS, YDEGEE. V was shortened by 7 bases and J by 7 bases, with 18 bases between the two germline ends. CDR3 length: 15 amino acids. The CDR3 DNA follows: TGTGCCAGCGCTAGTCCCTTCCCTTCCAATTCACCCCTCCACTTT. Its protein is CASASPFPSNSPLHF.

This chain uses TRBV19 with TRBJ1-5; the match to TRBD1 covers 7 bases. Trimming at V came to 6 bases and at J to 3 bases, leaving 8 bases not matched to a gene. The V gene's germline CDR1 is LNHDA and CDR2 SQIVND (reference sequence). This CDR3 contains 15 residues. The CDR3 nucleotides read TGTGCCAGTAGCCCGACAGGGATGGTCAATCAGCCCCAGCATTTT. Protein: CASSPTGMVNQPQHF.

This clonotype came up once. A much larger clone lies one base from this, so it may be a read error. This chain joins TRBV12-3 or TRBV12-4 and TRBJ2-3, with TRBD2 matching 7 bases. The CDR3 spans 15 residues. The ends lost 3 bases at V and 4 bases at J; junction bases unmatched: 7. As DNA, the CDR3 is TGTGCCAGCAGTTTTGGGCGGGGGACCGCAGATACGCAGTATTTT. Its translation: CASSFGRGTADTQYF.

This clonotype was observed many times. CDR3: CSAMEGAREQYF. CDR3 DNA sequence: TGCAGTGCTATGGAGGGGGCGCGAGAGCAGTACTTC. This chain uses TRBV20-1 with TRBJ2-7, with D perhaps matching TRBD1 (7 bases). The CDR3 contains 12 residues. Deletions cut 4 bases from V and 7 bases from J, with 14 bases between. CDR1 DFQATT and CDR2 SNEGSKA come from the germline V gene (reference sequence).

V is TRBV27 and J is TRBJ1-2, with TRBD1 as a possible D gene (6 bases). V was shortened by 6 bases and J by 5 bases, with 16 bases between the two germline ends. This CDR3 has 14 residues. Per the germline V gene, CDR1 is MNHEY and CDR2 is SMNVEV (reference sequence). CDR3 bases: TGTGCCAGCAGCCCAACAGGGTTGCGTTATGGCTACACCTTC. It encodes CASSPTGLRYGYTF.

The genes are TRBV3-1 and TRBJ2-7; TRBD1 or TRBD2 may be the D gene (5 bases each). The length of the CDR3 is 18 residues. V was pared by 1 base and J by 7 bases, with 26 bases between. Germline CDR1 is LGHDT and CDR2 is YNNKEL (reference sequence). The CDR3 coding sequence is TGTGCCAGCAGCCAAGGCATCTTCGGGGCTGGGTACTCCAATGAGCAGTACTTC. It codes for CASSQGIFGAGYSNEQYF.

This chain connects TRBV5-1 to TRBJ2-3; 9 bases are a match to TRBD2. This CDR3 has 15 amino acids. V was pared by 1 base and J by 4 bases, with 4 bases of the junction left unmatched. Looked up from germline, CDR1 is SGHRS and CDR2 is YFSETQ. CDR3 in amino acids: CASSLFAGGSDTQYF. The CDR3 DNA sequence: TGCGCCAGCAGCTTGTTTGCGGGGGGGTCAGATACGCAGTATTTT.

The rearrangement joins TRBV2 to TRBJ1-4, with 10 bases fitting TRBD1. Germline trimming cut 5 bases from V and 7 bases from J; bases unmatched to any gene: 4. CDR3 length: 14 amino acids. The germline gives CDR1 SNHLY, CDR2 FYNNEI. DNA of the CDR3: TGTGCCAGCAGTAGACAGGGGGCAACTGAAAAACTGTTTTTT. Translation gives CASSRQGATEKLFF. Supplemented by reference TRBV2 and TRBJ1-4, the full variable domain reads EPEVTQTPSHQVTQMGQEVILRCVPISNHLYFYWYRQILGQKVEFLVSFYNNEISEKSEIFDDQFSVERPDGSNFTLKIRSTKLEDSAMYFCASSRQGATEKLFFGSGTQLSVL.

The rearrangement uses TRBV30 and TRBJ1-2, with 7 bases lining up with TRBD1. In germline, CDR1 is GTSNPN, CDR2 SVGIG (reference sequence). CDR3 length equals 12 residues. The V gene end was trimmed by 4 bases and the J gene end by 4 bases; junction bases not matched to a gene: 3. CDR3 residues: CAWTPGGYGYTF. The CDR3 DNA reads TGTGCCTGGACCCCAGGGGGCTATGGCTACACCTTC.

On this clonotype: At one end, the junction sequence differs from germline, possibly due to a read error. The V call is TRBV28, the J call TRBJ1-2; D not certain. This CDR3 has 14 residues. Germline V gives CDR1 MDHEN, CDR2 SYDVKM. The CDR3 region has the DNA TGTGCCAGCAGTGCAGACGGCCGGCGGGGTGGCTGCACCTTC. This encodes CASSADGRRGGCTF.

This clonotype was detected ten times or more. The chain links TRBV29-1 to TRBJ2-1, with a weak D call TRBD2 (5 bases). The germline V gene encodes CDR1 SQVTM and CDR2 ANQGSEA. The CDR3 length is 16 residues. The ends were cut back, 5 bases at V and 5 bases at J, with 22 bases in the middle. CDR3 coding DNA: TGCAGCGTTATAGCTCTTGTGCTAGCCGTAGACAATGAGCAGTTCTTC. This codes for CSVIALVLAVDNEQFF.